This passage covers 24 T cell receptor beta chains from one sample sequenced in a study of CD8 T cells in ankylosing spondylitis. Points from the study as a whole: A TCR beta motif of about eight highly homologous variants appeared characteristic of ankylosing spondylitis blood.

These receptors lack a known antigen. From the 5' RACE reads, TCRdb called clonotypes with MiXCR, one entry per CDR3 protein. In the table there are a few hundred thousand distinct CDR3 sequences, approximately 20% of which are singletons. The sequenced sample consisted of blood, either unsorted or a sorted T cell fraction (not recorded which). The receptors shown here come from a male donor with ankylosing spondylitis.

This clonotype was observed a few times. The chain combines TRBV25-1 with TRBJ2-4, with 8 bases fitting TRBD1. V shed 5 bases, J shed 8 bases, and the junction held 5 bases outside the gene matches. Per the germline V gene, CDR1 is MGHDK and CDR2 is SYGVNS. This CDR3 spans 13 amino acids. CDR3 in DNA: TGTGCCAGCAGTCTCGGACAGGGACACATTCAGTACTTC. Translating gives CASSLGQGHIQYF.

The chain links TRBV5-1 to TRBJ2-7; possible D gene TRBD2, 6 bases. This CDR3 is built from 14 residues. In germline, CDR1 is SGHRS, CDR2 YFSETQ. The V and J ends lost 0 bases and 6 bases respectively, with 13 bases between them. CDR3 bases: TGCGCCAGCAGCTTGGCCTTGGACTATGGCGAGCAGTACTTC. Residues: CASSLALDYGEQYF.

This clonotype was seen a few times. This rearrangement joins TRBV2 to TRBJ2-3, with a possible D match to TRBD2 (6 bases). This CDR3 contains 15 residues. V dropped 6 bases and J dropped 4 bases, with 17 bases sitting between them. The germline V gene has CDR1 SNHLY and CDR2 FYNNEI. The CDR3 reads CASSGRSILADTQYF. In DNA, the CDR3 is TGTGCCAGCAGCGGGAGAAGCATCTTGGCAGATACGCAGTATTTT.

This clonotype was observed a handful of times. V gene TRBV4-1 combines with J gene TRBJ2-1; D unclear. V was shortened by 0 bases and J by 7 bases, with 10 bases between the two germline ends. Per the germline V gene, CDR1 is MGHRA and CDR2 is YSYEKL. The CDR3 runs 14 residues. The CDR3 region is CASSQEVRRNEQFF. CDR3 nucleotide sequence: TGCGCCAGCAGCCAAGAGGTTCGGCGGAATGAGCAGTTCTTC.

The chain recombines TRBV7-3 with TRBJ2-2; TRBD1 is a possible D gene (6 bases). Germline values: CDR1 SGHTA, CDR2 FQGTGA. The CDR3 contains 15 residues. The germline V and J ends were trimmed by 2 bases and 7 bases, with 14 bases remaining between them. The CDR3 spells CASSLDPGAVGELFF. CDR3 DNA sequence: TGTGCCAGCAGCTTAGACCCAGGGGCGGTCGGGGAGCTGTTTTTT.

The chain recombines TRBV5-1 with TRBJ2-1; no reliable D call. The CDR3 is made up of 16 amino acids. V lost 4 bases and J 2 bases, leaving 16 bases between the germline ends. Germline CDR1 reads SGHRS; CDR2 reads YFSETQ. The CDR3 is CASSPLRSVTYNEQFF. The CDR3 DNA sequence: TGCGCCAGCAGCCCCCTAAGGAGCGTAACCTACAATGAGCAGTTCTTC.

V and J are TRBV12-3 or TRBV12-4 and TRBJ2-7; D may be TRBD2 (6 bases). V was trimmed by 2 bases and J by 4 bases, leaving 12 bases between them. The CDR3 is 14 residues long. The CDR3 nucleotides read TGTGCCAGCAGTTTAAACCCGGGAGATTACGAGCAGTACTTC. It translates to CASSLNPGDYEQYF.

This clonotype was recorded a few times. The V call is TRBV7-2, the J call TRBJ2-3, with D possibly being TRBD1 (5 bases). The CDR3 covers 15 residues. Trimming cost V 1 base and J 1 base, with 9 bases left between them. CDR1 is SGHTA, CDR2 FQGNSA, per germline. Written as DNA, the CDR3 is TGTGCCAGCAGCTTAGTTCAGGGCCGCACAGATACGCAGTATTTT. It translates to CASSLVQGRTDTQYF. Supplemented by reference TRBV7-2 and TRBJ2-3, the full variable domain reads GAGVSQSPSNKVTEKGKDVELRCDPISGHTALYWYRQSLGQGLEFLIYFQGNSAPDKSGLPSDRFSAERTGGSVSTLTIQRTQQEDSAVYLCASSLVQGRTDTQYFGPGTRLTVL.

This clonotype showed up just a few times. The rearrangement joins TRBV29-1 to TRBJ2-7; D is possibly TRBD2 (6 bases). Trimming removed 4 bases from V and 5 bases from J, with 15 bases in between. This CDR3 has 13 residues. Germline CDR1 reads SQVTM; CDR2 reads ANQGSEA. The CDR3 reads CSVVVGGLNEQYF. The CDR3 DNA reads TGCAGCGTTGTCGTCGGGGGACTCAACGAGCAGTACTTC.

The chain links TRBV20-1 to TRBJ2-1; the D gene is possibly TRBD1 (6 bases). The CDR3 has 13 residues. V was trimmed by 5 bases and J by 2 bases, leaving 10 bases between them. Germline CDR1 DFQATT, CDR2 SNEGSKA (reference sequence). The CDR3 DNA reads TGCAGTGCTCAGGGGAGAACCTACAATGAGCAGTTCTTC. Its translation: CSAQGRTYNEQFF.

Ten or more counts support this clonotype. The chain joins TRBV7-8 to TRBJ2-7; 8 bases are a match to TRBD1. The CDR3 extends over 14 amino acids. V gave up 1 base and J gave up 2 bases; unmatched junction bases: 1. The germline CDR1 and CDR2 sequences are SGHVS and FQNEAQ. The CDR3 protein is CASSLVGQAYEQYF. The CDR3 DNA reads TGTGCCAGCAGCTTAGTGGGACAGGCCTACGAGCAGTACTTC. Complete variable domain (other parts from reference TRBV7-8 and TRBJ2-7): GAGVSQSPRYKVAKRGQDVALRCDPISGHVSLFWYQQALGQGPEFLTYFQNEAQLDKSGLPSDRFFAERPEGSVSTLKIQRTQQEDSAVYLCASSLVGQAYEQYFGPGTRLTVT.

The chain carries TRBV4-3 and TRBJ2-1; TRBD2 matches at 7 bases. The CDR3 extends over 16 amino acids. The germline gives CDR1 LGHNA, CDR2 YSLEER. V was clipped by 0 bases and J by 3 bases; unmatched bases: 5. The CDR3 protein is CASSQESTSVYNEQFF. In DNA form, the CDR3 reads TGCGCCAGCAGCCAAGAATCCACTAGCGTCTACAATGAGCAGTTCTTC.

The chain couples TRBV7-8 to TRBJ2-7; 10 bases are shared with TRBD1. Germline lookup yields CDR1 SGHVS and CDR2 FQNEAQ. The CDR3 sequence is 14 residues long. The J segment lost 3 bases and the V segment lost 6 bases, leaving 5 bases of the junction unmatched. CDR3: CASRPRTGGYEQYF. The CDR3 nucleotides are TGTGCCAGCAGACCCCGGACAGGGGGCTACGAGCAGTACTTC. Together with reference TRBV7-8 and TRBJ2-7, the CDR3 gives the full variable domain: GAGVSQSPRYKVAKRGQDVALRCDPISGHVSLFWYQQALGQGPEFLTYFQNEAQLDKSGLPSDRFFAERPEGSVSTLKIQRTQQEDSAVYLCASRPRTGGYEQYFGPGTRLTVT.

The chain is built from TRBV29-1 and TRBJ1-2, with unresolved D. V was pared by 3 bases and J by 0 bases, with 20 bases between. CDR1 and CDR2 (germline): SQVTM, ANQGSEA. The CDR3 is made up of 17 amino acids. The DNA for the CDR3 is TGCAGCGTTGATTTATCGGCAGGAGAGAATACTAACTATGGCTACACCTTC. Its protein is CSVDLSAGENTNYGYTF.

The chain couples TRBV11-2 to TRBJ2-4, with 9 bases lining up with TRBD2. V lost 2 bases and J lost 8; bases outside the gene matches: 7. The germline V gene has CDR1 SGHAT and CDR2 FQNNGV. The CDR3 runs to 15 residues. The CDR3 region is CASSLSVAGEYIQYF. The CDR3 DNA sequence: TGTGCCAGCAGCTTAAGCGTAGCGGGAGAGTACATTCAGTACTTC.

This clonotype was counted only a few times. CDR3 in amino acids: CSARDQPAGEAFF. For the CDR3, the DNA is TGCAGTGCTAGAGATCAACCCGCGGGGGAAGCTTTCTTT. The gene calls are TRBV20-1 and TRBJ1-1; unclear D gene. There are 13 residues in the CDR3. Trimming stripped 0 bases from V and 8 bases from J, with 13 bases between. Germline V gene lookup returns CDR1 DFQATT and CDR2 SNEGSKA (reference sequence).

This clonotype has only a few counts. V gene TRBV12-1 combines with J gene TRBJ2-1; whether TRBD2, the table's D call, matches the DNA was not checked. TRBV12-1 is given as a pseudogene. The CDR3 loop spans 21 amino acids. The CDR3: CASSFDLLGLAGRYSYNEQFF. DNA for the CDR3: TGTGCCAGCAGCTTTGATCTTTTAGGACTAGCGGGAAGGTACTCCTACAATGAGCAGTTCTTC.

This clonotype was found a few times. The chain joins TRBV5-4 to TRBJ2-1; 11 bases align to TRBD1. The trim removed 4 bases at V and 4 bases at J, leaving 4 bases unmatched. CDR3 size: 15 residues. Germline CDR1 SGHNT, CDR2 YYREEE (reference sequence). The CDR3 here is CASSEGTGGYNEQFF. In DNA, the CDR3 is TGTGCCAGCAGCGAGGGGACAGGGGGGTACAATGAGCAGTTCTTC.

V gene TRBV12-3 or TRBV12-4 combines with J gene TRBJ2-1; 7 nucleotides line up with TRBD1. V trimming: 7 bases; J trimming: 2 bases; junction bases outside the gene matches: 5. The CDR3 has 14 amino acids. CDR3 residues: CASTATGTYNEQFF. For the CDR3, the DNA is TGTGCCAGCACGGCGACAGGGACCTACAATGAGCAGTTCTTC.

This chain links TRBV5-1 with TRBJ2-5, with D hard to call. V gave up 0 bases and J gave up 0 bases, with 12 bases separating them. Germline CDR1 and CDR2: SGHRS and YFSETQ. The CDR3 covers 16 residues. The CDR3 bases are TGCGCCAGCAGCTTGGACGGCGGAAGGTACCAAGAGACCCAGTACTTC. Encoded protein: CASSLDGGRYQETQYF. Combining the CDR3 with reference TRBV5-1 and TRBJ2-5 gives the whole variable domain KAGVTQTPRYLIKTRGQQVTLSCSPISGHRSVSWYQQTPGQGLQFLFEYFSETQRNKGNFPGRFSGRQFSNSRSEMNVSTLELGDSALYLCASSLDGGRYQETQYFGPGTRLLVL.

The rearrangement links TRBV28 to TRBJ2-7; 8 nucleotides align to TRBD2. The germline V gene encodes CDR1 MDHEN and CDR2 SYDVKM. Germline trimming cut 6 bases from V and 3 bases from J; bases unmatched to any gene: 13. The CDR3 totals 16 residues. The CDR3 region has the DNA TGTGCCAGCAGCGGGTCGGGGAGCGGGAGAGTCTACGAGCAGTACTTC. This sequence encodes CASSGSGSGRVYEQYF.

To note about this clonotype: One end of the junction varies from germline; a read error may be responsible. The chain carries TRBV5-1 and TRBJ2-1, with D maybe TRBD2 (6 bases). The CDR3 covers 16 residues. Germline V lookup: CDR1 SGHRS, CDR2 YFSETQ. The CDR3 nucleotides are TGCGCCAGCAGCTTTGGGGGACTGAGCTCCTACAATGTGCAGTTCTTC. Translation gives CASSFGGLSSYNVQFF.

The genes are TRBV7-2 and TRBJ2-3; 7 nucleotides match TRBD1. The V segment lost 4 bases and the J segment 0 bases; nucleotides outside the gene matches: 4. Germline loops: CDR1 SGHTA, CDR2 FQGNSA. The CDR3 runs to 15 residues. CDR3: CASSSDRASTDTQYF. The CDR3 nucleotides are TGTGCCAGCAGCTCTGACAGGGCTAGCACAGATACGCAGTATTTT.

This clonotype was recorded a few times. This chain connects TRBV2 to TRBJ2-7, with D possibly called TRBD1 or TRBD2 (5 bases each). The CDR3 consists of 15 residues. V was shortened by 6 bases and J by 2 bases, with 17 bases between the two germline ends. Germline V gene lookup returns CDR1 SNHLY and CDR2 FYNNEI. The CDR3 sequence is CASRGPGAGPYEQYF. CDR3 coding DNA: TGTGCCAGCAGGGGGCCCGGGGCAGGGCCCTACGAGCAGTACTTC.